A single sample is the source of the 9 T cell receptor beta chains below, sequenced in a study of beta chain features in type 1 diabetes. Study-level points and caveats: All four CD4+ subsets of Type 1 diabetes patients contained TCRB CDR3s that were moderately but significantly shorter.

For these TCRs, the target antigens are not known. The entirety of the isolated RNA underwent reverse transcription, so expressed TCRB transcripts were sequenced. Profiling relied on immunoSEQ multiplex PCR, and the TCRdb table lists in-frame clones only, not all of them. The top ten hold 0.03% to 0.045% of the sample, which has about 660,000 clones, around an eighth seen once. The sample was naive CD4+ T cells from blood. All receptors derive from a man between 18 and 29 years old with type 1 diabetes.

This chain connects TRBV9 to TRBJ2-5; 15 bases are shared with TRBD2. Germline V lookup: CDR1 SGDLS, CDR2 YYNGEE. CDR3 length equals 18 residues. Trimming at V came to 4 bases and at J to 4 bases, leaving 11 bases not matched to a gene. The CDR3 DNA follows: TGTGCCAGCAGCCGCGGACTAGCGGGAGGGCCTAGGGCAGAGACCCAGTACTTC. Translation: CASSRGLAGGPRAETQYF. The entire variable domain, with the rest obtained from reference TRBV9 and TRBJ2-5, is as follows: DSGVTQTPKHLITATGQRVTLRCSPRSGDLSVYWYQQSLDQGLQFLIQYYNGEERAKGNILERFSAQQFPDLHSELNLSSLELGDSALYFCASSRGLAGGPRAETQYFGPGTRLLVL.

The chain joins TRBV6-5 to TRBJ2-5, with D unclear. V was shortened by 2 bases and J by 4 bases, with 11 bases between the two germline ends. Germline assignment: CDR1 MNHEY and CDR2 SVGAGI. The CDR3 extends over 14 amino acids. The CDR3 nucleotides are TGTGCCAGCAGTTACGGGCGCAGTGGAGAGACCCAGTACTTC. Protein sequence: CASSYGRSGETQYF.

This clone was recorded a few times. This chain joins TRBV7-3 and TRBJ2-4, with D perhaps TRBD1 or TRBD2 (5 bases each). The CDR3 loop spans 17 amino acids. Trimming cost V 5 bases and J 6 bases, with 23 bases left between them. Germline lookup yields CDR1 SGHTA and CDR2 FQGTGA. CDR3 DNA sequence: TGTGCCAGCAGCCTGAGACGGGGCGAAGAGTGGGGAAACATTCAGTACTTC. Translated, it gives CASSLRRGEEWGNIQYF. The full variable domain, with the rest looked up from reference TRBV7-3 and TRBJ2-4, is GAGVSQTPSNKVTEKGKYVELRCDPISGHTALYWYRQSLGQGPEFLIYFQGTGAADDSGLPNDRFFAVRPEGSVSTLKIQRTERGDSAVYLCASSLRRGEEWGNIQYFGAGTRLSVL.

In its sample, this clone was seen a few times. The chain recombines TRBV7-2 with TRBJ2-1; D is perhaps TRBD1 (5 bases). Trimming took 4 bases from V and 8 from J, leaving 12 bases between them. In germline, CDR1 is SGHTA, CDR2 FQGNSA. The CDR3 runs 13 residues. The CDR3, as DNA: TGTGCCAGCAGCTATAGGGGCCGGGATGAGCAGTTCTTC. Its protein product is CASSYRGRDEQFF. Full variable domain (rest looked up from reference TRBV7-2 and TRBJ2-1): GAGVSQSPSNKVTEKGKDVELRCDPISGHTALYWYRQSLGQGLEFLIYFQGNSAPDKSGLPSDRFSAERTGGSVSTLTIQRTQQEDSAVYLCASSYRGRDEQFFGPGTRLTVL.

V is TRBV30 and J is TRBJ2-7; the match to TRBD1 covers 7 bases. The length of the CDR3 is 15 residues. Germline CDR1 GTSNPN, CDR2 SVGIG (reference sequence). Unmatched junction bases numbered 9, after V lost 4 bases and J lost 0 bases. In nucleotides, the CDR3 is TGTGCCTGGATTCGCCGGGACAGATTCTCCTACGAGCAGTACTTC. This sequence encodes CAWIRRDRFSYEQYF.

This clone came up a few times. The chain links TRBV7-9 to TRBJ1-5, with D hard to call. The germline V and J ends were trimmed by 5 bases and 0 bases, with 11 bases remaining between them. The CDR3 contains 15 residues. Germline V gives CDR1 SEHNR, CDR2 FQNEAQ (reference sequence). The CDR3 region is CASSPPGNSNQPQHF. CDR3 DNA: TGTGCCAGCAGCCCGCCGGGAAATAGCAATCAGCCCCAGCATTTT. The full variable domain, with the rest looked up from reference TRBV7-9 and TRBJ1-5, is DTGVSQNPRHKITKRGQNVTFRCDPISEHNRLYWYRQTLGQGPEFLTYFQNEAQLEKSRLLSDRFSAERPKGSFSTLEIQRTEQGDSAMYLCASSPPGNSNQPQHFGDGTRLSIL.

This clone has only a few counts. The chain links TRBV7-9 to TRBJ2-7; no definite D call. The V gene lost 2 bases and the J gene lost 5 bases, with 7 bases spanning the gap. The germline V gene has CDR1 SEHNR and CDR2 FQNEAQ (reference sequence). The CDR3 has 12 residues. As DNA, the CDR3 is TGTGCCAGCAGCTTACGAGTCCACGAGCAGTACTTC. It yields the protein CASSLRVHEQYF.

The rearrangement joins TRBV30 to TRBJ1-2; D is ambiguous. Trimming removed 2 bases at V and 7 bases at J, with 14 bases between. The CDR3 covers 13 residues. Per the germline V gene, CDR1 is GTSNPN and CDR2 is SVGIG (reference sequence). The CDR3, as DNA: TGTGCCTGGAGTCCAGGACGGGGAGGTGGCTACACCTTC. Translating gives CAWSPGRGGGYTF. Complete variable domain (other parts from reference TRBV30 and TRBJ1-2): SQTIHQWPATLVQPVGSPLSLECTVEGTSNPNLYWYRQAAGRGLQLLFYSVGIGQISSEVPQNLSASRPQDRQFILSSKKLLLSDSGFYLCAWSPGRGGGYTFGSGTRLTVV.

This clone was recorded many times. The chain carries TRBV14 and TRBJ2-4, with D unclear. Germline V gene data show CDR1 as SGHDN and CDR2 as FVKESK. Trimming removed 0 bases at V and 14 bases at J, with 14 bases between. The CDR3 has 13 amino acids. CDR3 region: CASSQDRWPPKYF. The CDR3 DNA reads as TGTGCCAGCAGCCAAGATCGATGGCCACCGAAGTACTTC.